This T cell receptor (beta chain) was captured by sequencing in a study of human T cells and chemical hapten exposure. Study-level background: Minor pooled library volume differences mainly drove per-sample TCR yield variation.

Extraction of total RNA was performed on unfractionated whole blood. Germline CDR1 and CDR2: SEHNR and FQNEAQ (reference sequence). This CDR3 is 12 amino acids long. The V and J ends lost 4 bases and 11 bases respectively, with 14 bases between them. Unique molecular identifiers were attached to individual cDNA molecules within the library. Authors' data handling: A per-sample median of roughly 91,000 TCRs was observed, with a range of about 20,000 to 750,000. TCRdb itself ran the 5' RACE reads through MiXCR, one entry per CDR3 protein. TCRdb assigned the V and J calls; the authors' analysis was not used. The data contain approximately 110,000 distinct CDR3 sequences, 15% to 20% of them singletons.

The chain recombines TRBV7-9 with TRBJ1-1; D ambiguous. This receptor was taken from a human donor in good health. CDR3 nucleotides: TGTGCCAGCAGCTCCCCTAATAGGTGGGCTTTCTTT. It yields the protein CASSSPNRWAFF.